This passage covers 20 T cell receptor beta chains from one sample sequenced in a study of blood T cell repertoires in COVID-19. Produced via immunoSEQ multiplex PCR; TCRdb's table is partial and in-frame only. Of 80,000 or so clones in the sample, 70% to 90% were seen once. The sequencing input was peripheral blood. The receptors shown here come from a human donor in a cohort sampled during active COVID-19.

This chain connects TRBV4-1 to TRBJ1-2; 10 bases are a match to TRBD1. The V and J ends lost 1 base and 2 bases, in that order; junction bases with no gene match: 4. The V gene's germline CDR1 is MGHRA and CDR2 YSYEKL. The CDR3 has 16 amino acids. The CDR3 sequence is CASSQAPGQGNYGYTF. The CDR3 bases are TGCGCCAGCAGCCAAGCTCCGGGACAGGGGAACTATGGCTACACCTTC.

The chain recombines TRBV6-5 with TRBJ2-1; 15 bases match TRBD2. Germline CDR1 is MNHEY and CDR2 is SVGAGI. The CDR3 totals 15 residues. V shed 8 bases, J shed 9 bases, and the junction held 8 bases outside the gene matches. This chain's CDR3 is CASRWEGLAGGEQFF. CDR3 bases: TGTGCCAGCCGTTGGGAGGGACTAGCGGGAGGTGAGCAGTTCTTC.

The J gene is TRBJ2-7, the V gene TRBV5-1; D is possibly TRBD2 (5 bases). The germline V gene encodes CDR1 SGHRS and CDR2 YFSETQ. The CDR3 is 14 residues long. V lost 4 bases and J 2 bases, leaving 13 bases between the germline ends. DNA for the CDR3: TGCGCCAGCAGCCCCGGTCCGGGAACCTACGAGCAGTACTTC. Its protein product is CASSPGPGTYEQYF.

This chain joins TRBV5-1 and TRBJ2-7; TRBD2 matches at 14 bases. The germline gives CDR1 SGHRS, CDR2 YFSETQ. V dropped 5 bases and J dropped 0; count of bases not matched to a gene: 13. This CDR3 is built from 19 residues. CDR3 nucleotide sequence: TGCGCCAGCAGAACCGGGACTAGCGGGAGAGTCCCCCTCTCCTACGAGCAGTACTTC. This codes for CASRTGTSGRVPLSYEQYF.

In DNA form, the CDR3 reads TGTGCCAGCAGACCGGGATCCGTATACCACGAGCAGTACTTC. Residues: CASRPGSVYHEQYF. The rearrangement joins TRBV2 to TRBJ2-7, with TRBD2 as a possible D gene (5 bases). Trimming pared 6 bases from V and 5 bases from J, leaving 17 bases between. This CDR3 has 14 amino acids. Germline V gene lookup returns CDR1 SNHLY and CDR2 FYNNEI.

V and J are TRBV18 and TRBJ1-1; D unclear. Trimming pared 6 bases from V and 3 bases from J, leaving 11 bases between. The CDR3 is 13 amino acids. The V gene's germline CDR1 is KGHSH and CDR2 LQKENI. Here the CDR3 DNA reads TGTGCCAGCTCCCATGAGGCCGACACTGAAGCTTTCTTT. Protein: CASSHEADTEAFF. Drawing the rest from reference TRBV18 and TRBJ1-1, the complete variable domain is NAGVMQNPRHLVRRRGQEARLRCSPMKGHSHVYWYRQLPEEGLKFMVYLQKENIIDESGMPKERFSAEFPKEGPSILRIQQVVRGDSAAYFCASSHEADTEAFFGQGTRLTVV.

The gene calls are TRBV10-3 and TRBJ1-1; D uncertain. Trimming removed 7 bases at V and 1 base at J, with 7 bases between. The germline CDR1 and CDR2 sequences are ENHRY and SYGVKD. This CDR3 comprises 12 residues. The CDR3 is CAIMRENTEAFF. The CDR3 DNA reads as TGTGCCATCATGAGGGAGAACACTGAAGCTTTCTTT.

The J gene is TRBJ2-7, the V gene TRBV6-6; weak D call: TRBD1 (6 bases). Trimming removed 2 bases from V and 13 bases from J, with 12 bases in between. The germline V gene encodes CDR1 MNHNY and CDR2 SVGAGI (reference sequence). The CDR3 runs 11 residues. CDR3 coding DNA: TGTGCCAGCAGTTACACAGGACAGTACTACTTC. Residues: CASSYTGQYYF.

The chain joins TRBV13 to TRBJ2-7; a weak D match, TRBD1 (8 bases). The CDR3 runs to 13 residues. V lost 5 bases to trimming and J lost 7 bases, with 15 bases between them. Germline values: CDR1 PRHDT, CDR2 FYEKMQ (reference sequence). CDR3 sequence reads: CASSNGQGGEQYF. In DNA form, the CDR3 reads TGTGCCAGCAGCAACGGACAGGGAGGGGAGCAGTACTTC.

The chain is built from TRBV28 and TRBJ1-2; TRBD1 aligns across 7 bases. The CDR3 is 14 residues long. Trimming took 6 bases from V and 8 from J; bases not matched to a gene: 12. Germline CDR1 is MDHEN and CDR2 is SYDVKM. The CDR3, as DNA: TGTGCCAGCAGGACGCCCGGGACAGCAAGAGGCTACACCTTC. The encoded protein is CASRTPGTARGYTF.

The J gene is TRBJ2-2, the V gene TRBV5-1; weak D call: TRBD1 (5 bases). There are 16 residues in the CDR3. Trimming took 4 bases from V and 0 from J, leaving 13 bases between them. Germline V lookup: CDR1 SGHRS, CDR2 YFSETQ. CDR3 loop: CASSGGRASNTGELFF. The CDR3 region has the DNA TGCGCCAGCAGCGGTGGCAGGGCCTCGAACACCGGGGAGCTGTTTTTT.

This CDR3 is CASSAWDSSEQYF. The CDR3 DNA sequence: TGTGCCAGCAGTGCGTGGGACAGCTCCGAGCAGTACTTC. The genes are TRBV2 and TRBJ2-7; 7 bases are a match to TRBD1. V lost 4 bases and J lost 6; bases outside the gene matches: 6. Germline CDR1 and CDR2: SNHLY and FYNNEI. The CDR3 contains 13 residues.

The CDR3 DNA follows: TGTGCCAGCAGCGTAGGGACTAGCGGGGGAAGCGAGCAGTTCTTC. It is translated as CASSVGTSGGSEQFF. V and J are TRBV9 and TRBJ2-1; 13 bases agree with TRBD2. The junction had 4 bases not matched to a gene; V was cut back by 0 bases and J by 10 bases. CDR1 and CDR2 from the germline V gene are SGDLS and YYNGEE. CDR3 size: 15 residues.

The chain couples TRBV9 to TRBJ1-4; D is uncertain. V lost 1 base and J 0 bases, leaving 7 bases between the germline ends. The CDR3 contains 15 residues. Germline-derived CDR1 and CDR2 are SGDLS and YYNGEE. The CDR3 bases are TGTGCCAGCAGCGTACAAGCCGCAACTAATGAAAAACTGTTTTTT. Its protein product is CASSVQAATNEKLFF.

V gene TRBV6-5 combines with J gene TRBJ1-4; D unclear. The CDR3 totals 16 residues. Looked up from germline, CDR1 is MNHEY and CDR2 is SVGAGI. V shed 0 bases and J shed 1 base, with 9 bases lying between them. The CDR3 spells CASSYSIGETNEKLFF. CDR3 DNA: TGTGCCAGCAGTTACTCGATTGGAGAAACTAATGAAAAACTGTTTTTT.

The chain recombines TRBV5-1 with TRBJ1-2; TRBD1 is a possible D gene (6 bases). V was cut by 0 bases and J by 3 bases, with 18 bases left in between. CDR3 size: 17 residues. Germline assignment: CDR1 SGHRS and CDR2 YFSETQ. CDR3: CASSLGTAGTPDYGYTF. As DNA, the CDR3 is TGCGCCAGCAGCTTGGGGACAGCTGGAACCCCGGACTATGGCTACACCTTC.

The chain recombines TRBV10-3 with TRBJ2-3, with 7 positions matching TRBD2. V lost 10 bases and J lost 6; bases outside the gene matches: 10. CDR3 length: 13 residues. CDR1 and CDR2 (germline): ENHRY, SYGVKD. The CDR3 nucleotides read TGTGCCACCGGGCGGCGGGAGAAGGATACGCAGTATTTT. Translated, it gives CATGRREKDTQYF.

This clone was observed once. The rearrangement links TRBV7-8 to TRBJ1-5; a possible D gene is TRBD1 (6 bases). Trimming stripped 5 bases from V and 7 bases from J, with 15 bases between. The CDR3 extends over 14 amino acids. Per germline, CDR1 SGHVS and CDR2 FQNEAQ. The CDR3 protein is CASSKNRDGQPQHF. The CDR3 region has the DNA TGTGCCAGCAGCAAAAACAGGGACGGACAGCCCCAGCATTTT.

To note about this clone: At the DNA level, this CDR3 is encoded by other sequences in the same sample as well. The rearrangement uses TRBV27 and TRBJ2-7, with 11 bases lining up with TRBD2. J was trimmed by 4 bases and V by 5 bases; bases with no gene match: 4. This CDR3 spans 14 amino acids. The V gene's germline CDR1 is MNHEY and CDR2 SMNVEV (reference sequence). The CDR3 is CASSPRLAGYEQYF. In DNA form, the CDR3 reads TGTGCCAGCAGTCCACGACTAGCGGGGTACGAGCAGTACTTC.

Here the CDR3 DNA reads TGTGCCAGCAGCTTTGAGACAGGGAGCAATTCACCCCTCCACTTT. Its protein is CASSFETGSNSPLHF. The chain carries TRBV7-2 and TRBJ1-6, with TRBD1 matching over 7 bases. J gave up 7 bases and V 3 bases, and 6 bases lay outside the gene matches. Germline V lookup: CDR1 SGHTA, CDR2 FQGNSA. This CDR3 is 15 amino acids long.